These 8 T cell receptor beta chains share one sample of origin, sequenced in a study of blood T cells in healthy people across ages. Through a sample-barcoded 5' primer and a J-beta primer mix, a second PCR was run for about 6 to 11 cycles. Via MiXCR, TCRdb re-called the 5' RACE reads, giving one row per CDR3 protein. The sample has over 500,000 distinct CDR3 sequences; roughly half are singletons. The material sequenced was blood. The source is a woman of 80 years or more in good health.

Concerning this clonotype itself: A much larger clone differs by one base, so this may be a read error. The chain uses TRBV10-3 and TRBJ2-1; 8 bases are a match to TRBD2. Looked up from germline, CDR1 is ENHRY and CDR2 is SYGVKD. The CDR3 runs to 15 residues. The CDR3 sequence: CAIRRAGDSYDEQFF. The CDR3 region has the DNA TGTGCCATCAGAAGAGCGGGGGACTCCTACGATGAGCAGTTCTTC.

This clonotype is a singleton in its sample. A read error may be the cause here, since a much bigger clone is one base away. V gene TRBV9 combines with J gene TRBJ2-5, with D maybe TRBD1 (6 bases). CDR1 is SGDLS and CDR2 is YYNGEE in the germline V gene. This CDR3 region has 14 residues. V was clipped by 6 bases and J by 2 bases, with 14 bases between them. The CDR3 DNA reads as TGTGCCAGCAACTCCAGGACAGCTCAAGAGACCCAGTACTTC. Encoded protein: CASNSRTAQETQYF.

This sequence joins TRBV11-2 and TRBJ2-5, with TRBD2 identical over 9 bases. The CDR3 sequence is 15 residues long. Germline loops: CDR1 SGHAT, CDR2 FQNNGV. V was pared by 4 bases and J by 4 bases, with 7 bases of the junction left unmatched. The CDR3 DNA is TGTGCCAGCAGCTCGACGCGGGGGGGCGGAGAGACCCAGTACTTC. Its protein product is CASSSTRGGGETQYF.

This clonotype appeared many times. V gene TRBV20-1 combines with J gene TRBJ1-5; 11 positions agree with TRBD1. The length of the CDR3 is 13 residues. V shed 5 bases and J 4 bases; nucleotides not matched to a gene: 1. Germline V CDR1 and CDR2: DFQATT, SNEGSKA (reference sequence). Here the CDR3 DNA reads TGCAGTGCTTGGGACAGGGGGAATCAGCCCCAGCATTTT. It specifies CSAWDRGNQPQHF.

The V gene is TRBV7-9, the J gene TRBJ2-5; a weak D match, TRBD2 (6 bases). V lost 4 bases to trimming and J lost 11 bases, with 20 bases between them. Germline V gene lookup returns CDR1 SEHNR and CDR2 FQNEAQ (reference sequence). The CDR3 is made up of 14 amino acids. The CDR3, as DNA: TGTGCCAGCAGCTCCGGAACTAGCAGTAGGGAGCAGTACTTC. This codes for CASSSGTSSREQYF.

This CDR3 reads CASSPYGPFSLDRANTGELFF. The CDR3 nucleotides read TGTGCCAGCAGCCCTTATGGGCCCTTTTCCCTGGACAGGGCGAACACCGGGGAGCTGTTTTTT. The chain joins TRBV11-2 to TRBJ2-2; TRBD1 matches 8 bases. Germline V gene sequence: CDR1 SGHAT, CDR2 FQNNGV. The J segment lost 0 bases and the V segment lost 5 bases, leaving 20 bases of the junction unmatched. The CDR3 spans 21 residues. Variable domain in full (rest from reference TRBV11-2 and TRBJ2-2): EAGVAQSPRYKIIEKRQSVAFWCNPISGHATLYWYQQILGQGPKLLIQFQNNGVVDDSQLPKDRFSAERLKGVDSTLKIQPAKLEDSAVYLCASSPYGPFSLDRANTGELFFGEGSRLTVL.

CDR3 amino acids: CASSLASAKNIQYF. CDR3 DNA sequence: TGTGCCAGCAGCCTCGCGAGTGCCAAAAACATTCAGTACTTC. V gene TRBV3-1 combines with J gene TRBJ2-4, with D unclear. The germline V gene encodes CDR1 LGHDT and CDR2 YNNKEL (reference sequence). V was shortened by 4 bases and J by 1 base, with 8 bases between the two germline ends. The CDR3 is 14 amino acids.

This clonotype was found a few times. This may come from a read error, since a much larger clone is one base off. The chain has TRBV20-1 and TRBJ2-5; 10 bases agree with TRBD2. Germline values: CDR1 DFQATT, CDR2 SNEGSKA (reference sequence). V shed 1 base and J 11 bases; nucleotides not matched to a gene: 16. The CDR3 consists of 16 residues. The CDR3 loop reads CSARVSKREGPNEQYF. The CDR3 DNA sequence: TGCAGTGCTAGAGTTTCAAAGCGGGAGGGCCCAAATGAGCAGTACTTC.